This T cell receptor (beta chain) was identified during a study of shared clonotypes between healthy human individuals. The CDR3 spans 14 residues. Per the germline V gene, CDR1 is MNHEY and CDR2 is SMNVEV (reference sequence). The trim removed 5 bases at V and 4 bases at J, leaving 4 bases unmatched. CD45RO-negative cells were positively selected for CCR7, leaving out terminally differentiated effector memory CD45RA+ cells. A word on this clone: Antigen: not known.

The assay was run at deep level. Researchers divided each subset's genomic DNA evenly across several immunoSEQ plates. Sequencing used immunoSEQ multiplex PCR; TCRdb keeps in-frame clones, though not all of them. The table has roughly 810,000 clones, roughly 96% seen once. Whole-study findings and limits: Rarefaction exposed incomplete sorted-subset sequencing despite large depth.

Specimen: naive CD8+ T cells sorted from blood. The rearrangement uses TRBV27 and TRBJ1-1, with 10 bases identical to TRBD1. The sequence was collected from a man aged 25 to 45 in good health. CDR3 DNA sequence: TGTGCCAGCAGTCCCTGGGACAGGGGCACTGAAGCTTTCTTT. As protein: CASSPWDRGTEAFF.